This TCR delta chain was sequenced in a study of gamma-delta T cells after stem cell transplantation (dated by TCRdb to 2015 to 2016). The library was obtained by RT-PCR. The instrument given in TCRdb is Illumina MiSeq. Clone calls in TCRdb were regenerated from the public reads with CATT, after which identical DNA sequences shared one row. The sample table records 9,000 to 13,000 delta-chain clones; 1% to 1.5% of these occur just once. Of the sample, around a tenth falls within the top ten clones. Relative to its sample, this clone is medium-sized (0.01 to 0.1%). It has no known antigen specificity. The record has no base qualities; no much larger clone is one base away. V and J are trimmed by 0 bases and 0 bases, and the gene matches miss 15 bases of the junction. The CDR3 holds 21 amino acids from the cysteine to the phenylalanine. The retained sequence is limited to the CDR3, 63 bases, with the frame set at the first base. CDR1 GEAIGNYY and CDR2 EKD are derived from the germline V gene.

The sample was gamma-delta T cells. The receptor was derived from a human donor. It is not recorded whose cells these are; they may come from a transplant donor. The V gene is TRDV2 and the J gene is TRDJ1; 13 bases in between match TRDD3. This receptor carries the CDR3 CACDTVLLGDTLKPYTDKLIF. The DNA reads as follows: TGTGCCTGTGACACCGTGTTACTGGGGGATACGCTAAAGCCCTACACCGATAAACTCATCTTT.